This entry is about one T cell receptor beta chain. What it recognizes is unknown. This entry comes from a study of CD8+CD57+ T cells in acquired aplastic anemia. Findings and caveats of the study: Patients did not significantly differ from controls in CD8+ Simpson's diversity.

CD8+CD57+ cell expansion, shown by flow cytometry, had occurred in the patients selected for sequencing. All participating patients were living with severe acquired aplastic anemia. For CDR3 and TCR beta VDJ profiling, genomic DNA was the template used. MiXCR, applied by TCRdb to the reads, yields one record per CDR3 protein. The table shows 150,000 to 180,000 distinct CDR3 sequences, with 40% to 65% occurring only once. This CDR3 is 15 amino acids long. The V gene lost 5 bases and the J gene lost 0 bases, with 11 bases spanning the gap. Germline CDR1 reads MNHEY; CDR2 reads SMNVEV (reference sequence).

Specimen: sorted CD4+, CD8+, or CD8+CD57+ T cells (not recorded which) from PBMCs. The chain has TRBV27 and TRBJ2-1; D unresolved. The TCR was taken from a human donor with aplastic anemia. DNA for the CDR3: TGTGCCAGCAGTCCCTCCCTTAGCTCCTACAATGAGCAGTTCTTC. This encodes CASSPSLSSYNEQFF.